This T cell receptor beta chain appears in the sequencing data of a study of CD8+CD57+ T cells in acquired aplastic anemia. Patients chosen for sequencing had shown CD8+CD57+ cell expansion by flow cytometry. CDR3 and TCR beta VDJ profiling relied on genomic DNA as the template. TCRdb re-analysed the reads in MiXCR, keeping a single row per CDR3 protein. Found here are about 290,000 distinct CDR3 sequences, approximately 60% of them singletons; the top ten hold 1% to 1.5%. With 2 bases removed from V and 7 bases from J, the gap between germline ends came to 8 bases. CDR3 length: 12 residues. Only a few counts were recorded for this clonotype. Antigen unknown. Study-level results: Between patients and controls, CD8+ Simpson's diversity did not vary significantly.

This TCR was sampled from a human donor with aplastic anemia. The rearrangement links TRBV12-3 or TRBV12-4 to TRBJ1-2; D is ambiguous. The sample taken for sequencing was sorted CD4+, CD8+, or CD8+CD57+ T cells (not recorded which) from PBMCs. The CDR3 spells CASSLYRIGYTF. The CDR3 DNA reads as TGTGCCAGCAGTTTATACCGTATTGGCTACACCTTC.